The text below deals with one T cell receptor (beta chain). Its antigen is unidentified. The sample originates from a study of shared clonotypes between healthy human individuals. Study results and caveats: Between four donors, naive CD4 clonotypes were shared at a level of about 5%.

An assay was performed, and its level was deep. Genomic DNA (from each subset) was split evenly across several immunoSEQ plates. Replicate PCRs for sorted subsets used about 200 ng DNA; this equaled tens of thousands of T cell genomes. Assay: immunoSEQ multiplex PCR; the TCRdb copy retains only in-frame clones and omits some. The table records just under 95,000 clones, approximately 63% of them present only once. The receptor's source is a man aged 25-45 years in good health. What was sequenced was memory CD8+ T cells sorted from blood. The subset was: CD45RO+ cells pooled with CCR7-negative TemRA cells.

The CDR3 sequence is CSVETSGNEQYF. The CDR3 coding sequence is TGCAGCGTTGAGACTAGCGGGAACGAGCAGTACTTC. The V and J genes are TRBV29-1 and TRBJ2-7, with 11 bases fitting TRBD2. The CDR3 is made up of 12 amino acids. The V segment lost 3 bases and the J segment 5 bases; nucleotides outside the gene matches: 0. Germline V gene data show CDR1 as SQVTM and CDR2 as ANQGSEA.